The sequence of this TCR beta chain was determined in a study of T cells in Graves' hyperthyroidism and ophthalmopathy. At the level of the study: Specimen type is peripheral blood, collected at initial diagnosis prior to any treatment.

The CDR3 covers 15 residues. Germline lookup yields CDR1 SNHLY and CDR2 FYNNEI. V dropped 6 bases and J dropped 1; count of bases not matched to a gene: 5. This clonotype was counted a few times. RNA transcripts yielded amplified TCR beta CDR3 regions. The primer set for the first-round RT-PCR of the TCR CDR3 was HTBI. Each CDR3 protein gets one entry after TCRdb re-called the multiplex PCR reads with MiXCR. This table holds some 550,000 distinct CDR3 sequences, 16% found once. This TCR was recovered from a woman in her thirties or forties with Graves' ophthalmopathy. Material: blood. The chain uses TRBV2 and TRBJ2-1; the match to TRBD2 covers 8 bases. CDR3 residues: CASSERGLSYNEQFF. In DNA form, the CDR3 reads TGTGCCAGCAGCGAGCGGGGGCTTTCCTACAATGAGCAGTTCTTC.